This T cell receptor (beta chain) was captured in a study of CD8 T cells in Susac syndrome. Sequencing of TCR beta was carried out in blood CD8+ and CD4+ T cells. TEMRA cells were enriched by FACS, while CD8+ and CD4+ T cells were obtained through a negative isolation that was performed magnetically. Whole-study findings and limits: It was acknowledged in the study that its TCR sequencing and HLA analysis involved a relatively small number of individuals.

Comment on this clonotype: Its antigen is not identified.

Random hexamers primed reverse transcription of about 0.45 to 1 ug RNA. Across 54 Vbeta and 13 Jbeta, TCR beta CDR3 was amplified with immunoSEQ multiplex PCR. Each CDR3 protein is one row after TCRdb ran MiXCR on the immunoSEQ multiplex PCR reads. The sample lists roughly 200,000 distinct CDR3 sequences; approximately 95% were seen once. This sequence was found in a human donor with multiple sclerosis. The sequencing input was CD4+ T cells from PBMCs.

The CDR3 DNA follows: TGCAGTGCAAGTAGCGGGGGGGGCACAGATACGCAGTATTTT. This translates into CSASSGGGTDTQYF. The gene calls are TRBV20-1 and TRBJ2-3; 11 bases are a match to TRBD2. Trimming cost V 6 bases and J 1 base; bases outside gene matches: 3. The germline CDR1 and CDR2 sequences are DFQATT and SNEGSKA (reference sequence). The CDR3 covers 14 residues.